This T cell receptor (beta chain) was sequenced in a study of T cells in Graves' hyperthyroidism and ophthalmopathy (dated by TCRdb to between 2019 and 2020). As for the study more broadly: Peripheral blood was sampled at the time of initial diagnosis, prior to any treatment. In addition, the study compared T-cell repertoires in thyroid tissue and in blood from about six Graves' hyperthyroidism patients. The paper reports TCR Vbeta CDR3 sequencing of some 140 peripheral blood samples: approximately 41 ophthalmopathy, fewer than 80 hyperthyroidism and approximately 17 progressor patients. To identify TCR V-J signatures that set the groups apart, the researchers used a discovery cohort of 90 to 100 patients, made up of 40 to 45 with Graves' ophthalmopathy and around 58 with stable Graves' hyperthyroidism. After sampling, hyperthyroidism patients received methimazole starting at 30 mg daily, and ophthalmopathy patients received high-dose intravenous methylprednisolone. The 75 to 100 discovery patients were divided at random into training and test sets in a 7:3 ratio. Prospective prediction of ophthalmopathy was tested in an independent validation cohort of some 20 hyperthyroidism patients and 17 patients who later progressed to ophthalmopathy.

TCR beta CDR3 regions were amplified from RNA transcripts. The TCR CDR3 was subjected to a first round of RT-PCR using the HTBI primer set and the Qiagen OneStep RT-PCR kit. Libraries were constructed in a second round of multiplex PCR, after which size selection and purification were carried out. The libraries were sequenced on an Illumina HiSeq2000 using paired-end 100 bp reads. The original pipeline was this. SOAPnuke was used to process the raw data, removing reads that contained adapters or uncalled bases, had a mean Phred below 15, or lacked an exact match to the constant primer or identifier. COPE v1.2.5 was used to merge high-quality paired reads, and clonotypes were defined as unique nucleotide sequences. Clonotypes were aligned to IMGT TRBV, TRBD and TRBJ reference segments using MiTCR v1.1. The analysis was restricted to V-J combinations with a frequency above 0.0001, which together covered 99.2% of the repertoires. A TCS score was defined as the ratio between F50 (clonal expansion) and ExV (chaos), using BLOSUM62-based TCRdist between CDR3 peptides within each V-J. Welch's t-statistics and random forest reduced some 510 V-J features to around 14, which were used in a naive Bayes classifier (R e1071). TCRdb cleaned the public reads at Q25 with fastp, built clones with MiXCR and kept in-frame beta chains. A single entry per CDR3 protein holds the most common genes and DNA from its merged rows. These V and J calls derive from TCRdb rather than the authors' analysis. The sample table shows about 350,000 distinct CDR3 sequences, and less than 20% are seen once. The ten biggest clones cover around 16% of the sample.

From the germline V gene, CDR1 is MNHNS and CDR2 is SASEGT. Germline trimming: 8 bases from V, 3 bases from J; junction bases outside gene matches: 6. Reading from cysteine to phenylalanine, the CDR3 counts 15 amino acids. The entry retains the CDR3 DNA only, 45 bases that are in frame from base 1. The investigation overall reported the following: In validation, the model predicted progression to ophthalmopathy with 65% to 71% sensitivity and approximately 74% specificity, a median of around six months before onset. A 13 V-J signature model separated ophthalmopathy from stable hyperthyroidism, with approximately 87% sensitivity and 81% to 82% specificity in cross-validation and 80%/75% in testing. No statistical method was used to set the sample size in advance, and investigators knew the group allocation. Most expanded thyroid clonotypes (frequency above 0.001) were also detected in blood, suggesting blood repertoires may reflect thyroid immune responses.

In this sample, this clonotype turned up many times. There is no known antigen for this receptor. It has no much larger one-base neighbor in the sample; base qualities were not kept. In the ophthalmopathy patients, disease was moderately to severely active, with a Clinical Activity Score of 3 or more, a NOSPECS grade of 4 or more, and a duration of less than 3 months. Exclusion was applied to patients with uncontrolled infections, other autoimmune diseases, pregnancy or lactation. Clinical symptoms, serum thyroxine and TRAb, thyroid ultrasound, and orbital computed tomography formed the basis for the diagnoses. Ficoll-Paque density gradient centrifugation was used to isolate PBMCs from 8 to 10 ml of fresh peripheral blood. Total RNA was extracted using Trizol reagent, and RNA quality was assessed on an Agilent 2100 Bioanalyzer.

The receptor comes from a middle-aged woman with Graves' ophthalmopathy. The sequenced sample consisted of blood. The sequence joins TRBV6-1 to TRBJ1-5; 11 bases in between match TRBD1. The CDR3 protein is CASSGTGGDNQPQHF. DNA sequence: TGTGCCAGCTCCGGGACAGGGGGGGACAATCAGCCCCAGCATTTT.